This T cell receptor (beta chain) comes out of a study of cytomegalovirus exposure and HLA in healthy donors. V gave up 2 bases and J gave up 5 bases, with 10 bases separating them. Looked up from germline, CDR1 is MNHEY and CDR2 is SVGAGI. The CDR3 loop spans 13 amino acids. The primer mix had 60 Vbeta and 13 Jbeta primers. Clones were sequenced by immunoSEQ multiplex PCR, and TCRdb holds only the in-frame ones, with some missing. Among around 210,000 clones listed, more than 75% were seen once. J is TRBJ2-7 and V is TRBV6-5; tentative D call: TRBD1 (6 bases). Sequencing input: PBMCs. The sequence was collected from a girl under 10 years old in good health and CMV-seronegative. The CDR3 protein is CASSYNRDNEQYF. The CDR3 DNA follows: TGTGCCAGCAGTTACAACCGGGACAACGAGCAGTACTTC.